The 21 T cell receptor beta chains listed next were all sequenced from one sample in a study of low-dose radiotherapy and immunotherapy resistance in tumors. Time point noted: after trial treatment. The treatment denotes: LDRT plus nivolumab, ipilimumab, low-dose cyclophosphamide and aspirin (RACIN trial). Gene-specific TRAV and TRBV primers were used for first-strand cDNA, covering alpha and beta chains. For amplifying TCRs, the PCR ran for around 20 cycles with Phusion, which was used together with a constant-region primer and the adapter on the V primers. One entry per CDR3 protein results from TCRdb running MiXCR on the reads. The sample lists under 110,000 distinct CDR3 sequences, less than 25% occurring once. This specimen consisted of PBMCs, obtained after low-dose radiotherapy plus immunotherapy. Every receptor here comes from a male donor with prostate cancer.

Comment on this clonotype: This may come from a read error, since a much larger clone is one base off. The J gene is TRBJ2-5, the V gene TRBV7-2; D may be TRBD2 (6 bases). This CDR3 is built from 14 residues. The germline gives CDR1 SGHTA, CDR2 FQGNSA. With 3 bases removed from V and 11 bases from J, the gap between germline ends came to 19 bases. The CDR3 nucleotides are TGTGCCAGCAGCTTGGGACTGACGTTTGGTGAGCAGTACTTC. It specifies CASSLGLTFGEQYF.

The rearrangement joins TRBV5-1 to TRBJ2-4, with D tentatively TRBD1 (6 bases). From germline, CDR1 is SGHRS and CDR2 YFSETQ. V shed 7 bases and J shed 6 bases, with 14 bases lying between them. The CDR3 runs 13 residues. The CDR3 is CASGTPEGNIQYF. Here the CDR3 DNA reads TGCGCCAGCGGGACACCCGAGGGAAACATTCAGTACTTC.

The V call is TRBV7-2, the J call TRBJ1-1; TRBD1 matches at 7 bases. The CDR3 has 15 amino acids. The junction had 10 bases not matched to a gene; V was cut back by 5 bases and J by 4 bases. The germline V gene has CDR1 SGHTA and CDR2 FQGNSA. In nucleotides, the CDR3 is TGTGCCAGCAGCCCGCCACAGGGGCGGGGCACTGAAGCTTTCTTT. Translation: CASSPPQGRGTEAFF.

This clonotype occurred many times. The rearrangement uses TRBV6-5 and TRBJ2-2; TRBD1 agrees at 10 bases. This CDR3 is built from 18 residues. V lost 7 bases and J lost 7; bases outside the gene matches: 18. Germline V gene lookup returns CDR1 MNHEY and CDR2 SVGAGI. CDR3 loop: CASTLSPGQGKSDGELFF. The CDR3, as DNA: TGTGCCAGCACCTTAAGTCCGGGACAGGGGAAGTCTGACGGGGAGCTGTTTTTT.

Points on this clonotype: This sequence is one base from a far larger clone and is likely a read error. The chain links TRBV7-6 to TRBJ2-6; D is perhaps TRBD1 or TRBD2 (5 bases each). The germline V and J ends were trimmed by 5 bases and 8 bases, with 10 bases remaining between them. The CDR3 is 13 amino acids. Per the germline V gene, CDR1 is SGHVS and CDR2 is FNYEAQ. DNA for the CDR3: TGTGCCAGCAGCCCTGAGGGGACCAACGTCCTGACTTTC. This sequence encodes CASSPEGTNVLTF.

Ten or more counts support this clonotype. The chain employs TRBV7-6 and TRBJ2-7; either TRBD1 or TRBD2 may supply D (6 bases each). Germline assignment: CDR1 SGHVS and CDR2 FNYEAQ. The CDR3 has 15 residues. Trimming stripped 1 base from V and 3 bases from J, with 13 bases between. The CDR3 DNA follows: TGTGCCAGCAGCTTAGGGGGGGCAGTGTTCTACGAGCAGTACTTC. This sequence encodes CASSLGGAVFYEQYF.

At least ten counts were recorded for this clonotype. The chain is built from TRBV13 and TRBJ1-2; D may be TRBD1 (5 bases). This CDR3 is built from 11 residues. Germline loops: CDR1 PRHDT, CDR2 FYEKMQ (reference sequence). Between the trimmed V and J ends, which lost 4 bases and 13 bases, there was a span of 13 bases. CDR3 protein: CASSWDDGVTF. The DNA for the CDR3 is TGTGCCAGCAGCTGGGACGACGGCGTCACCTTC.

This clonotype showed up many times. The chain links TRBV7-2 to TRBJ2-2; D call uncertain. Trimming cost V 5 bases and J 4 bases, with 14 bases left between them. CDR3 length: 15 amino acids. Germline V gene data show CDR1 as SGHTA and CDR2 as FQGNSA. The CDR3 region has the DNA TGTGCCAGCAGCACCGCGACCCAGGCCACCGGGGAGCTGTTTTTT. It translates to CASSTATQATGELFF. The full variable domain, rest sourced from reference TRBV7-2 and TRBJ2-2, is GAGVSQSPSNKVTEKGKDVELRCDPISGHTALYWYRQSLGQGLEFLIYFQGNSAPDKSGLPSDRFSAERTGGSVSTLTIQRTQQEDSAVYLCASSTATQATGELFFGEGSRLTVL.

This clonotype was seen many times. The chain combines TRBV5-5 with TRBJ2-5; D not certain. The germline gives CDR1 SGHKS, CDR2 YYEKEE (reference sequence). Trimming pared 1 base from V and 5 bases from J, leaving 12 bases between. The CDR3 runs to 14 residues. Here the CDR3 DNA reads TGTGCCAGCAGCTTGAGTGGAGCGCGGGAGACCCAGTACTTC. Its translation is CASSLSGARETQYF.

This clonotype was observed many times. This chain links TRBV29-1 with TRBJ1-4; 8 nucleotides match TRBD1. This CDR3 contains 13 residues. Germline CDR1 reads SQVTM; CDR2 reads ANQGSEA. J was trimmed by 5 bases and V by 7 bases; bases with no gene match: 6. The CDR3 sequence is CSARWDRNEKLFF. In nucleotides, the CDR3 is TGCAGCGCCCGGTGGGACAGGAATGAAAAACTGTTTTTT.

The rearrangement links TRBV29-1 to TRBJ1-1, with 8 bases fitting TRBD1. Unmatched junction bases numbered 17, after V lost 2 bases and J lost 3 bases. The CDR3 covers 18 residues. The germline V gene has CDR1 SQVTM and CDR2 ANQGSEA. The CDR3 reads CSVEPSGGEIGPDTEAFF. CDR3 nucleotides: TGCAGCGTTGAACCATCAGGGGGCGAAATTGGCCCGGACACTGAAGCTTTCTTT.

Points on this clonotype: Just one base apart from a much larger clone, this may be a read error. The chain has TRBV7-7 and TRBJ2-3, with 9 bases fitting TRBD2. The V gene's germline CDR1 is SSHAT and CDR2 FNYEAQ (reference sequence). The CDR3 length is 15 residues. In DNA form, the CDR3 reads TGTGCCAGCAGCCCGCGGGGGGGCTTCACAGATACGCGGTATTTT. This encodes CASSPRGGFTDTRYF.

V and J are TRBV28 and TRBJ1-3, with 7 nucleotides matching TRBD1. The CDR3 is made up of 13 amino acids. The junction had 2 bases not matched to a gene; V was cut back by 6 bases and J by 3 bases. Germline lookup yields CDR1 MDHEN and CDR2 SYDVKM. Here the CDR3 reads CASRRDSGNTIYF. The CDR3, as DNA: TGTGCCAGCAGGCGGGACAGTGGAAACACCATATATTTT. The variable domain in full, with the rest retrieved from reference TRBV28 and TRBJ1-3, is DVKVTQSSRYLVKRTGEKVFLECVQDMDHENMFWYRQDPGLGLRLIYFSYDVKMKEKGDIPEGYSVSREKKERFSLILESASTNQTSMYLCASRRDSGNTIYFGEGSWLTVV.

This clonotype was seen many times. The rearrangement links TRBV20-1 to TRBJ1-5, with D tentatively TRBD1 (5 bases). In germline, CDR1 is DFQATT, CDR2 SNEGSKA (reference sequence). This CDR3 is 15 amino acids long. Trimming removed 1 base at V and 0 bases at J, with 10 bases between. The CDR3 here is CSARVGLNSNQPQHF. CDR3 DNA sequence: TGCAGTGCTAGAGTGGGGCTCAATAGCAATCAGCCCCAGCATTTT.

This clonotype was recorded at least ten times. The rearrangement links TRBV29-1 to TRBJ2-5; the match to TRBD1 covers 7 bases. V gave up 6 bases and J gave up 3 bases; unmatched junction bases: 7. The length of the CDR3 is 13 residues. CDR1 is SQVTM, CDR2 ANQGSEA, per germline. The CDR3 reads CSVGQTGEETQYF. CDR3 coding DNA: TGCAGCGTGGGACAGACAGGTGAAGAGACCCAGTACTTC. Using reference TRBV29-1 and TRBJ2-5 for the parts outside the CDR3, the full variable domain is SAVISQKPSRDICQRGTSLTIQCQVDSQVTMMFWYRQQPGQSLTLIATANQGSEATYESGFVIDKFPISRPNLTFSTLTVSNMSPEDSSIYLCSVGQTGEETQYFGPGTRLLVL.

This chain connects TRBV7-3 to TRBJ1-1; D call uncertain. Germline V lookup: CDR1 SGHTA, CDR2 FQGTGA. V lost 5 bases and J 4 bases, leaving 11 bases between the germline ends. The CDR3 is made up of 13 amino acids. The CDR3 protein is CASSHVPSTEAFF. DNA for the CDR3: TGTGCCAGCAGCCATGTCCCCAGCACTGAAGCTTTCTTT.

The table lists this clonotype with many counts. The chain recombines TRBV11-1 with TRBJ1-1; a weak D match, TRBD1 (5 bases). The V gene lost 6 bases and the J gene lost 10 bases, with 15 bases spanning the gap. The V gene's germline CDR1 is SGHAT and CDR2 FQDESV (reference sequence). This CDR3 has 12 residues. The CDR3, as DNA: TGTGCCAGCAGTTCCGAACCAGGGACAGCTTTCTTT. Translated, it gives CASSSEPGTAFF.

This clonotype has more than one count but fewer than ten. V gene TRBV12-3 or TRBV12-4 combines with J gene TRBJ2-1, with unresolved D. Trimming stripped 2 bases from V and 6 bases from J, with 8 bases between. The CDR3 is made up of 13 amino acids. The CDR3 bases are TGTGCCAGCAGTTTAATGCTAAGCAATGAGCAGTTCTTC. Translating it yields CASSLMLSNEQFF.

Of note for this clonotype: A far larger clone differs by one base, so this is likely a read error. The chain joins TRBV6-5 to TRBJ2-7, with D possibly TRBD1 on 6 matching bases. CDR1 is MNHEY and CDR2 is SVGAGI in the germline V gene. This CDR3 has 15 amino acids. The CDR3 coding sequence is TGTGACAGCAGTCTAATAACAGGGCTCACCTACGAGCAGTACTTC. Translating it yields CDSSLITGLTYEQYF.

The table lists this clonotype with many counts. The rearrangement links TRBV18 to TRBJ2-3, with D unresolved. Trimming took 3 bases from V and 1 from J, leaving 11 bases between them. Looked up from germline, CDR1 is KGHSH and CDR2 is LQKENI. The CDR3 sequence is 15 residues long. The CDR3 nucleotides read TGTGCCAGCTCACCCTCTTCTGCGGGCACAGATACGCAGTATTTT. Translated: CASSPSSAGTDTQYF.

About this clonotype: A read error likely explains this, since a far larger clone differs by one base. Written as DNA, the CDR3 is TGTGCCAGCAGCCAATGGCGCCGGCCCCAGCATTTT. This gives the protein CASSQWRRPQHF. This chain uses TRBV11-2 with TRBJ1-5, with D hard to call. Per germline, CDR1 SGHAT and CDR2 FQNNGV. The ends were cut back, 5 bases at V and 9 bases at J, with 11 bases in the middle. The CDR3 is made up of 12 amino acids.